This T cell receptor beta chain derives from a study of cytomegalovirus exposure and HLA in healthy donors. For the study at large: T cells numbering about 200 million yielded around 120 million unique TCR beta sequences in an earlier analysis. Membership in the Caucasian-associated ancestry cluster was found for 65% to 85% of approximately 400 genotyped donors.

Study outcomes and limitations: Among TCR beta chains, those listed as cytomegalovirus-associated numbered about 160. Because they were indistinguishable, some V segments, including TRBV6-2 and TRBV6-3, were excluded.

This clone has more than one count but fewer than ten. Its antigen is currently unknown. The CDR3 covers 17 residues. V lost 4 bases to trimming and J lost 2 bases; unmatched junction nucleotides: 10. The germline gives CDR1 MNHNS, CDR2 SASEGT. Primers: 60 Vbeta forward and 13 Jbeta reverse. Sequencing was performed with immunoSEQ multiplex PCR; in TCRdb, only in-frame clones are kept and a portion is missing. The sample holds 80,000 to 95,000 clones; less than 65% are singletons and the top ten take about 5.9%. This sequence joins TRBV6-1 and TRBJ1-5, with TRBD1 identical over 8 bases. The sequenced sample consisted of PBMCs. The sequence came from a woman in her 30s in good health and CMV-seronegative. CDR3: CASSVGQGPRGNQPQHF. The CDR3 bases are TGTGCCAGCAGTGTCGGACAGGGCCCTAGGGGCAATCAGCCCCAGCATTTT.